Each of the 17 T cell receptor beta chains below was sequenced from the same sample in a study of T cell repertoires in cytomegalovirus infection (dated by TCRdb to the late 2010s). The listed sequencing device is Illumina HiSeq 1500. TCRdb ran its own pipeline on the public reads, namely fastp trimming at Q25 and MiXCR clone calling, and kept in-frame beta chains. Each entry merges the rows of one CDR3 protein and shows their most common DNA and genes. The sample table shows about 740,000 distinct CDR3 sequences, and about 40% are seen once. The ten biggest clones cover under 3% of the sample. Sequences were obtained from PBMCs. All receptors derive from a human donor in good health (CMV status not recorded). Some clones in this sample may be carry-over from other donors' samples.

The rearrangement uses TRBV5-4 and TRBJ2-2; D perhaps matches TRBD1 (6 bases). Germline CDR1 reads SGHNT; CDR2 reads YYREEE (reference sequence). Trimming left V 4 bases short and J 4 bases short, with 11 bases between. The CDR3 has 14 residues. CDR3 sequence: CASSVDSFTGELFF. The CDR3 nucleotides are TGTGCCAGCAGCGTGGACAGCTTCACCGGGGAGCTGTTTTTT.

This clonotype has only a few counts. This sequence joins TRBV7-9 and TRBJ1-1, with 8 positions matching TRBD1. Germline V gene data show CDR1 as SEHNR and CDR2 as FQNEAQ (reference sequence). The trim removed 5 bases at V and 4 bases at J, leaving 12 bases unmatched. This CDR3 is 16 amino acids long. The DNA of the CDR3 is TGTGCCAGCAGCCCTATCGGACAGGGCGTTGGCACTGAAGCTTTCTTT. Amino acids: CASSPIGQGVGTEAFF.

The chain recombines TRBV14 with TRBJ2-5; maybe TRBD1 (5 bases). V dropped 4 bases and J dropped 5 bases, with 14 bases sitting between them. The length of the CDR3 is 14 residues. CDR1 SGHDN and CDR2 FVKESK come from the germline V gene. The CDR3 region has the DNA TGTGCCAGCAGCCGGGGCAGAGGATGGGAGACCCAGTACTTC. Residues: CASSRGRGWETQYF.

The CDR3 region is CASSRSSEANTEAFF. Here the CDR3 DNA reads TGTGCCAGCAGCAGGAGTTCCGAAGCGAACACTGAAGCTTTCTTT. The chain links TRBV7-9 to TRBJ1-1; D is ambiguous. Trimming shortened V by 5 bases and J by 1 base, and 14 bases separated the two germline ends. The CDR3 totals 15 residues. Germline V lookup: CDR1 SEHNR, CDR2 FQNEAQ (reference sequence).

The DNA of the CDR3 is TGCAGCGTTGTGGCAGGTTTTGCCTATGGCTACACCTTC. This translates into CSVVAGFAYGYTF. The chain carries TRBV29-1 and TRBJ1-2; D unresolved. V shed 4 bases and J shed 4 bases, with 13 bases lying between them. This CDR3 comprises 13 residues. Per germline, CDR1 SQVTM and CDR2 ANQGSEA. The full variable domain, rest sourced from reference TRBV29-1 and TRBJ1-2, is SAVISQKPSRDICQRGTSLTIQCQVDSQVTMMFWYRQQPGQSLTLIATANQGSEATYESGFVIDKFPISRPNLTFSTLTVSNMSPEDSSIYLCSVVAGFAYGYTFGSGTRLTVV.

This chain joins TRBV20-1 and TRBJ2-5, with a weak D call TRBD2 (7 bases). This CDR3 has 15 amino acids. Trimming took 1 base from V and 2 from J, leaving 14 bases between them. Germline V gives CDR1 DFQATT, CDR2 SNEGSKA (reference sequence). The DNA of the CDR3 is TGCAGTGCTAGAGTGGGGGGGCCCGTACAAGAGACCCAGTACTTC. Its translation is CSARVGGPVQETQYF.

The CDR3 sequence: CSARGASTDTQYF. CDR3 coding DNA: TGCAGTGCTAGAGGGGCTAGCACAGATACGCAGTATTTT. V and J are TRBV20-1 and TRBJ2-3, with no clear D. Trimming pared 1 base from V and 0 bases from J, leaving 5 bases between. The V gene's germline CDR1 is DFQATT and CDR2 SNEGSKA (reference sequence). This CDR3 contains 13 residues.

This clonotype was seen only a few times. This chain uses TRBV12-3 or TRBV12-4 with TRBJ1-5; 7 nucleotides agree with TRBD1. The V and J ends lost 2 bases and 2 bases, in that order; junction bases with no gene match: 15. The CDR3 is made up of 19 amino acids. The CDR3 region is CASSLRAAQGVEGNQPQHF. The CDR3 DNA reads as TGTGCCAGCAGTTTAAGGGCGGCGCAGGGGGTAGAAGGCAATCAGCCCCAGCATTTT.

This clonotype was counted many times. V usage is TRBV7-8 and J usage is TRBJ1-5, with TRBD1 as a possible D gene (6 bases). The germline gives CDR1 SGHVS, CDR2 FQNEAQ. Between the trimmed V and J ends, which lost 1 base and 2 bases, there was a span of 12 bases. The CDR3 length is 16 residues. The DNA of the CDR3 is TGTGCCAGCAGCTTAGGGGCAGGGGATCGCAATCAGCCCCAGCATTTT. Amino acids: CASSLGAGDRNQPQHF.

J is TRBJ1-2 and V is TRBV6-1, with 7 positions matching TRBD1. The junction had 10 bases not matched to a gene; V was cut back by 2 bases and J by 10 bases. Germline assignment: CDR1 MNHNS and CDR2 SASEGT. The CDR3 totals 14 residues. CDR3 coding DNA: TGTGCCAGCAGTGAAATCGTTGTTGGACAGGACTACACCTTC. Protein sequence: CASSEIVVGQDYTF.

Here the CDR3 reads CASSIRGNYGYTF. In DNA form, the CDR3 reads TGTGCCAGCAGTATCAGGGGTAACTATGGCTACACCTTC. J is TRBJ1-2 and V is TRBV6-6; TRBD1 is a possible D gene (6 bases). From germline, CDR1 is MNHNY and CDR2 SVGAGI (reference sequence). Trimming pared 5 bases from V and 1 base from J, leaving 8 bases between. The CDR3 is 13 amino acids.

The chain uses TRBV19 and TRBJ1-6; 7 bases fit TRBD1. Germline CDR1 reads LNHDA; CDR2 reads SQIVND (reference sequence). The CDR3 consists of 15 residues. Trimming removed 7 bases from V and 6 bases from J; junction bases left unmatched: 9. CDR3 protein: CASTSAQGGNSPLHF. The CDR3 DNA follows: TGTGCCAGTACCTCCGCCCAGGGGGGTAATTCACCCCTCCACTTT.

This clonotype was recorded a few times. The chain is built from TRBV28 and TRBJ1-3, with a tentative D call TRBD1 (5 bases). This CDR3 has 14 residues. CDR1 is MDHEN and CDR2 is SYDVKM in the germline V gene. V lost 4 bases and J lost 3, with 10 bases in between. DNA of the CDR3: TGTGCCAGCAGTTCAATGGACAATGGAAACACCATATATTTT. Translation gives CASSSMDNGNTIYF.

This clonotype was seen many times. J is TRBJ1-2 and V is TRBV7-2; perhaps TRBD1 as D (6 bases). CDR1 is SGHTA and CDR2 is FQGNSA in the germline V gene. V was clipped by 4 bases and J by 0 bases, with 9 bases between them. CDR3 size: 14 residues. As DNA, the CDR3 is TGTGCCAGCAGCTCAGGGGTAGCTAACTATGGCTACACCTTC. It is translated as CASSSGVANYGYTF. The variable domain in full, completed from reference TRBV7-2 and TRBJ1-2, reads GAGVSQSPSNKVTEKGKDVELRCDPISGHTALYWYRQSLGQGLEFLIYFQGNSAPDKSGLPSDRFSAERTGGSVSTLTIQRTQQEDSAVYLCASSSGVANYGYTFGSGTRLTVV.

This chain links TRBV4-1 with TRBJ2-1; D gene unclear. Per the germline V gene, CDR1 is MGHRA and CDR2 is YSYEKL. Between the trimmed V and J ends, which lost 3 bases and 5 bases, there was a span of 14 bases. CDR3 length: 15 amino acids. CDR3 nucleotide sequence: TGCGCCAGCAGCCAGTACACTGGGATTAACAATGAGCAGTTCTTC. Residues: CASSQYTGINNEQFF.

This clonotype was seen a handful of times. This sequence joins TRBV27 and TRBJ2-7; 7 nucleotides match TRBD1. This CDR3 contains 14 residues. Per the germline V gene, CDR1 is MNHEY and CDR2 is SMNVEV (reference sequence). Losses at the gene ends were 1 base for V and 5 bases for J; bases not matched to a gene: 5. CDR3 bases: TGTGCCAGCAGTTTATACCAGGGGGTCGACGAGCAGTACTTC. This codes for CASSLYQGVDEQYF.

The CDR3 here is CASSPPPGLASFELYEQYF. CDR3 coding DNA: TGTGCCAGCTCACCACCGCCGGGACTAGCGTCGTTTGAACTCTACGAGCAGTACTTC. This rearrangement joins TRBV18 to TRBJ2-7; 10 positions agree with TRBD2. V lost 0 bases to trimming and J lost 3 bases; unmatched junction nucleotides: 14. The CDR3 runs 19 residues. The germline V gene has CDR1 KGHSH and CDR2 LQKENI.